Below, 26 T cell receptor beta chains from the same sample are listed, as sequenced in a study of blood T cell repertoires in COVID-19 (TCRdb year 2020). Libraries were made using the immunoSEQ multiplex PCR assay. TCRdb mirrors the immuneACCESS table, restricted to in-frame sequences. Some clones are absent from its copies; in checked studies, under half trace to an unresolved V gene, and the reason for the others is unknown. This sample gives about 300,000 clones in total; 90% of them show up just once. Of the sample, 5.5% to 8% falls within the top ten clones. The sequencing input was peripheral blood. The receptors were gathered from a woman aged 45-59 years with COVID-19, enrolled during active disease.

This rearrangement joins TRBV30 to TRBJ1-4; D remains unclear. This CDR3 has 15 residues. With 0 bases removed from V and 0 bases from J, the gap between germline ends came to 8 bases. The V gene's germline CDR1 is GTSNPN and CDR2 SVGIG (reference sequence). CDR3 in DNA: TGTGCCTGGAGTGTAGGCGGGACAACTAATGAAAAACTGTTTTTT. It translates to CAWSVGGTTNEKLFF.

The J gene is TRBJ2-7, the V gene TRBV7-9; D is possibly TRBD2 (6 bases). Per the germline V gene, CDR1 is SEHNR and CDR2 is FQNEAQ (reference sequence). The CDR3 extends over 15 amino acids. Trimming left V 5 bases short and J 4 bases short, with 18 bases between. The CDR3 DNA reads as TGTGCCAGCAGCCCGAGGACGGGACTCCCGTACGAGCAGTACTTC. This translates into CASSPRTGLPYEQYF.

In nucleotides, the CDR3 is TGTGCCAGCAGCGCCCACGACCTAGGGGGAGATACGCAGTATTTT. It yields the protein CASSAHDLGGDTQYF. J is TRBJ2-3 and V is TRBV9, with a possible D match to TRBD1 (6 bases). CDR1 SGDLS and CDR2 YYNGEE come from the germline V gene. V lost 3 bases and J lost 5, with 16 bases in between. The CDR3 runs to 15 residues.

This chain uses TRBV7-2 with TRBJ1-1, with D unclear. Germline V lookup: CDR1 SGHTA, CDR2 FQGNSA. Trimming stripped 1 base from V and 5 bases from J, with 17 bases between. The CDR3 runs 16 residues. The CDR3 loop is CASSLGRKAPGTEAFF. CDR3 nucleotide sequence: TGTGCCAGCAGCTTAGGACGAAAGGCGCCGGGAACTGAAGCTTTCTTT.

This clone came up a few times. The chain employs TRBV5-1 and TRBJ1-6, with 7 positions matching TRBD1. The CDR3 covers 16 residues. The trim removed 4 bases at V and 4 bases at J, leaving 8 bases unmatched. Germline CDR1 SGHRS, CDR2 YFSETQ. The CDR3 nucleotides read TGCGCCAGCAGCACGGCCGGGACAGAATATAATTCACCCCTCCACTTT. This encodes CASSTAGTEYNSPLHF.

The V and J genes are TRBV24-1 and TRBJ2-1; 13 positions match TRBD2. There are 15 residues in the CDR3. CDR1 is KGHDR and CDR2 is SFDVKD in the germline V gene. The ends lost 3 bases at V and 8 bases at J; junction bases unmatched: 3. In nucleotides, the CDR3 is TGTGCCACCAGTGATGGCGGACTAGCGGGAGATGAGCAGTTCTTC. It translates to CATSDGGLAGDEQFF.

The V gene is TRBV19, the J gene TRBJ2-7; 8 positions agree with TRBD1. Trimming took 7 bases from V and 3 from J; bases not matched to a gene: 5. Per the germline V gene, CDR1 is LNHDA and CDR2 is SQIVND (reference sequence). The CDR3 is 13 amino acids. CDR3 protein: CASMETGDYEQYF. Here the CDR3 DNA reads TGTGCCAGTATGGAGACAGGGGACTACGAGCAGTACTTC.

This clone turned up a few times. The chain links TRBV27 to TRBJ2-2; D perhaps matches TRBD1 (5 bases). The germline V gene encodes CDR1 MNHEY and CDR2 SMNVEV (reference sequence). V lost 3 bases, J lost 3 bases, and 11 bases lay in between. CDR3 length: 15 residues. The CDR3 coding sequence is TGTGCCAGCAGTTTTGGCCAGGGTTACACCGGGGAGCTGTTTTTT. Residues: CASSFGQGYTGELFF.

This clone appeared a few times. V usage is TRBV24-1 and J usage is TRBJ1-4; D unresolved. This CDR3 is 14 amino acids long. Trimming stripped 5 bases from V and 8 bases from J, with 14 bases between. Germline-derived CDR1 and CDR2 are KGHDR and SFDVKD. CDR3 sequence (DNA): TGTGCCACCAGTGCCGCGGGAGGGCACGAAAAACTGTTTTTT. Protein: CATSAAGGHEKLFF.

The chain has TRBV6-4 and TRBJ2-7; 7 nucleotides line up with TRBD1. CDR3 size: 13 residues. V shed 6 bases and J 3 bases; nucleotides not matched to a gene: 5. Germline assignment: CDR1 MRHNA and CDR2 SNTAGT. CDR3 residues: CASSEGDSYEQYF. The CDR3 DNA reads TGTGCCAGCAGCGAGGGGGACAGCTACGAGCAGTACTTC.

This chain connects TRBV7-3 to TRBJ2-3, with D possibly being TRBD2 (6 bases). Germline loops: CDR1 SGHTA, CDR2 FQGTGA. There are 15 residues in the CDR3. Trimming took off 1 base at V and 4 bases at J, with 12 bases between the two ends. The CDR3 coding sequence is TGTGCCAGCAGCTTAAACCCGGGAGTCTCAGATACGCAGTATTTT. As protein: CASSLNPGVSDTQYF.

The chain couples TRBV3-1 (or the pseudogene TRBV3-2) to TRBJ2-1; no firm D call. V lost 0 bases and J lost 6, with 15 bases in between. The CDR3 consists of 16 residues. The V gene's germline CDR1 is LGHDT and CDR2 YNNKEL (reference sequence). For the CDR3, the DNA is TGTGCCAGCAGCCAAGAGGGCAGGCCTAAACCCAATGAGCAGTTCTTC. Amino acids: CASSQEGRPKPNEQFF.

For the CDR3, the DNA is TGTGCCTGGAGACCCTCGGGACAGGGGGCCCAGAACACTGAAGCTTTCTTT. Its translation: CAWRPSGQGAQNTEAFF. The V and J genes are TRBV30 and TRBJ1-1, with 12 bases aligning to TRBD1. CDR1 and CDR2 (germline): GTSNPN, SVGIG (reference sequence). CDR3 length: 17 residues. V lost 3 bases and J lost 1; bases outside the gene matches: 9.

A single count supports this clone. The chain carries TRBV7-2 and TRBJ2-3, with 9 bases lining up with TRBD2. Germline lookup yields CDR1 SGHTA and CDR2 FQGNSA. The junction had 6 bases not matched to a gene; V was cut back by 6 bases and J by 2 bases. The CDR3 covers 15 residues. CDR3 sequence reads: CASSSIAGATDTQYF. CDR3 bases: TGTGCCAGCAGTTCAATAGCGGGGGCCACAGATACGCAGTATTTT.

The gene calls are TRBV7-2 and TRBJ2-7; TRBD1 matches 9 bases. The germline CDR1 and CDR2 sequences are SGHTA and FQGNSA. The CDR3 is made up of 15 amino acids. The V gene end was trimmed by 2 bases and the J gene end by 7 bases; junction bases not matched to a gene: 9. The CDR3 loop is CASSLSPTGGWEQYF. The CDR3 DNA reads as TGTGCCAGCAGCTTAAGTCCGACAGGGGGGTGGGAGCAGTACTTC.

The chain carries TRBV9 and TRBJ2-1; 8 bases align to TRBD1. The germline CDR1 and CDR2 sequences are SGDLS and YYNGEE. After removal of 6 bases from V and 5 bases from J, the junction contained 10 bases not matched to a gene. The CDR3 length is 15 residues. CDR3 in DNA: TGTGCCAGCAACCCGATGGGGACAGGTAACAATGAGCAGTTCTTC. It encodes CASNPMGTGNNEQFF.

The chain employs TRBV5-1 and TRBJ2-3; 12 bases map to TRBD2. Germline V gene sequence: CDR1 SGHRS, CDR2 YFSETQ. The CDR3 runs 15 residues. J gave up 6 bases and V 4 bases, and 6 bases lay outside the gene matches. CDR3: CASSRGLAGLDTQYF. CDR3 DNA sequence: TGCGCCAGCAGCAGAGGACTAGCGGGATTGGATACGCAGTATTTT.

This sequence joins TRBV6-2 or TRBV6-3 and TRBJ1-2; 7 nucleotides line up with TRBD1. V was clipped by 2 bases and J by 8 bases; unmatched bases: 14. Germline lookup yields CDR1 MNHEY and CDR2 SVGEGT. This CDR3 has 16 amino acids. The CDR3 here is CASSYSWTGEIRGYTF. The CDR3 region has the DNA TGTGCCAGCAGTTACAGCTGGACAGGAGAAATCAGGGGCTACACCTTC.

The V and J genes are TRBV12-3 or TRBV12-4 and TRBJ1-4; D gene ambiguous. Between the trimmed V and J ends, which lost 6 bases and 3 bases, there was a span of 2 bases. CDR3 length: 11 residues. Here the CDR3 DNA reads TGTGCCAGCAGCTCTAATGAAAAACTGTTTTTT. Translated, it gives CASSSNEKLFF.

The CDR3 region is CASSLRTSGTTDTQYF. The DNA of the CDR3 is TGCGCCAGCAGCTTACGGACTAGCGGAACCACAGATACGCAGTATTTT. This sequence joins TRBV5-1 and TRBJ2-3; the match to TRBD2 covers 10 bases. The germline CDR1 and CDR2 sequences are SGHRS and YFSETQ. J gave up 2 bases and V 2 bases, and 5 bases lay outside the gene matches. This CDR3 comprises 16 residues.

Here the CDR3 DNA reads TGTGCCAGCAGCGCCCAGGGGGCGCGTAGTGAAAAACTGTTTTTT. It codes for CASSAQGARSEKLFF. The chain is built from TRBV5-4 and TRBJ1-4; 8 bases align to TRBD1. V was pared by 4 bases and J by 7 bases, with 9 bases of the junction left unmatched. This CDR3 has 15 residues. CDR1 SGHNT and CDR2 YYREEE come from the germline V gene (reference sequence).

The chain carries TRBV7-8 and TRBJ1-4; 8 nucleotides line up with TRBD1. V trimming: 5 bases; J trimming: 7 bases; junction bases outside the gene matches: 9. The CDR3 sequence is 15 residues long. The germline CDR1 and CDR2 sequences are SGHVS and FQNEAQ. DNA of the CDR3: TGTGCCAGCAGCCACTGGGACAGGAAAAGTGAAAAACTGTTTTTT. Translated: CASSHWDRKSEKLFF.

The V and J genes are TRBV7-2 and TRBJ2-1; 7 bases fit TRBD2. Per germline, CDR1 SGHTA and CDR2 FQGNSA. The V gene end was trimmed by 4 bases and the J gene end by 7 bases; junction bases not matched to a gene: 19. The CDR3 has 18 amino acids. The CDR3 DNA reads TGTGCCAGCAGCTCCCAGGCCCCAACAATAGCGGGTAGGAATGAGCAGTTCTTC. This sequence encodes CASSSQAPTIAGRNEQFF. Based on the CDR3 plus reference TRBV7-2 and TRBJ2-1, the full variable domain is GAGVSQSPSNKVTEKGKDVELRCDPISGHTALYWYRQSLGQGLEFLIYFQGNSAPDKSGLPSDRFSAERTGGSVSTLTIQRTQQEDSAVYLCASSSQAPTIAGRNEQFFGPGTRLTVL.

This clone was observed once. The genes are TRBV24-1 and TRBJ2-2, with TRBD1 as a possible D gene (5 bases). Between the trimmed V and J ends, which lost 4 bases and 1 base, there was a span of 9 bases. CDR3 length: 15 amino acids. The germline V gene has CDR1 KGHDR and CDR2 SFDVKD. For the CDR3, the DNA is TGTGCCACCAGTGACTACGACAGGAACACCGGGGAGCTGTTTTTT. This gives the protein CATSDYDRNTGELFF.

The chain carries TRBV19 and TRBJ1-1; D remains unclear. This CDR3 has 15 residues. Trimming left V 3 bases short and J 1 base short, with 12 bases between. Germline V gene data show CDR1 as LNHDA and CDR2 as SQIVND (reference sequence). The CDR3 spells CASSMRWRKNTEAFF. The CDR3 nucleotides are TGTGCCAGTAGTATGAGGTGGAGGAAGAACACTGAAGCTTTCTTT.

The rearrangement links TRBV19 to TRBJ2-7; 10 bases line up with TRBD1. Trimming took 5 bases from V and 2 from J; bases not matched to a gene: 6. The CDR3 consists of 15 residues. Germline assignment: CDR1 LNHDA and CDR2 SQIVND (reference sequence). The CDR3 loop reads CASSSRDRGTYEQYF. Here the CDR3 DNA reads TGTGCCAGTAGTTCACGGGACAGGGGAACCTACGAGCAGTACTTC.